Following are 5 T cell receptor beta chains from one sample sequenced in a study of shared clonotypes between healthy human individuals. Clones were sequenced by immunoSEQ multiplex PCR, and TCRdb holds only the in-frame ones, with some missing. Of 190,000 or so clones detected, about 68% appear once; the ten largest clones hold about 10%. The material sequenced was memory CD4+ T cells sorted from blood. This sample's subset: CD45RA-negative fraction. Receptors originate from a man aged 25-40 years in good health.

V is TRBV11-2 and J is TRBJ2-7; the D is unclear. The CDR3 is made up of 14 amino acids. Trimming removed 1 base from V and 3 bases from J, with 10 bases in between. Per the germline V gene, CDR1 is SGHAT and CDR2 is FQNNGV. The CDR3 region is CASSLAANYYEQYF. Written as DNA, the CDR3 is TGTGCCAGCAGCTTAGCCGCCAACTACTACGAGCAGTACTTC.

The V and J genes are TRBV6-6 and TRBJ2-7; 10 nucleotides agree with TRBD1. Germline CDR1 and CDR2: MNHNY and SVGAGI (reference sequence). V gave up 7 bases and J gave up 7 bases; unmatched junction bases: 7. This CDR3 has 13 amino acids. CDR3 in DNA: TGTGCCAGCATCCGAGACAGGGGGCTGGAGCAGTACTTC. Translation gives CASIRDRGLEQYF.

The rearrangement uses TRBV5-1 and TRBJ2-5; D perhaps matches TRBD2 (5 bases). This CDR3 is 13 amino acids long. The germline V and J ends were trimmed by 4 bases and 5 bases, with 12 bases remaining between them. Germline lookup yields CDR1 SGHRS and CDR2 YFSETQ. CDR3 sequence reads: CASSTRPLETQYF. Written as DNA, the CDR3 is TGCGCCAGCAGCACTAGGCCTTTGGAGACCCAGTACTTC.

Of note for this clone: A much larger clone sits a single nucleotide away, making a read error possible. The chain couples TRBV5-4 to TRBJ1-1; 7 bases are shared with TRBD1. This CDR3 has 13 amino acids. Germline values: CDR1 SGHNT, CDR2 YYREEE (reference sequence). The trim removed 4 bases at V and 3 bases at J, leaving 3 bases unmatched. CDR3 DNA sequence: TGTGCCAGCAGCCCGGGACAGTACACTGAAGCTTTCTTT. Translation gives CASSPGQYTEAFF.

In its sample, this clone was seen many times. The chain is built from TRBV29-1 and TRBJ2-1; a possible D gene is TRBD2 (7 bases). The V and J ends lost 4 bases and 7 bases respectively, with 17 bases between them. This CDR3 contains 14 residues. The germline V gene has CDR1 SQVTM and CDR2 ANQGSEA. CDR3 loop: CSVVGGRQVNEQFF. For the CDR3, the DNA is TGCAGCGTTGTCGGCGGGAGACAGGTGAATGAGCAGTTCTTC.